The sequence of this TCR beta chain was determined in a study of blood T cells in healthy people across ages. The CDR3 is 15 residues long. Germline-derived CDR1 and CDR2 are MNHEY and SVGAGI. Together with a sample-barcoded 5' primer, a J-beta primer mix was included in a second PCR lasting about 7 to 11 cycles. TCRdb re-called the 5' RACE reads with MiXCR, one entry per CDR3 protein. The sample gives under 800,000 distinct CDR3 sequences, about 42% of which show up once; around 20% is in the top ten. Comments on this clonotype: The germline gene is not matched at one end of the junction; a read error may be the cause.

The clonotype originates from a woman in her sixties or seventies in good health. The material sequenced was blood. The rearrangement links TRBV6-5 to TRBJ1-4, with a possible D match to TRBD1 (5 bases). This chain's CDR3 is CASSYASGFGEKPFF. In nucleotides, the CDR3 is TGCGCCAGCAGTTACGCCTCAGGGTTCGGGGAAAAACCGTTTTTT.